Below, 30 T cell receptor beta chains from the same sample are listed, as sequenced in a study of blood T cell repertoires in COVID-19. The assay was immunoSEQ multiplex PCR, and TCRdb's table has in-frame clones only and misses some. This table holds 250,000 to 350,000 clones, around four fifths found once. Sequencing was carried out using peripheral blood. All receptors come from a woman aged 45-60 years with acute or convalescent COVID-19.

The V gene is TRBV19, the J gene TRBJ2-1, with 7 bases fitting TRBD2. The J segment lost 8 bases and the V segment lost 7 bases, leaving 8 bases of the junction unmatched. This CDR3 is built from 13 residues. Germline CDR1 LNHDA, CDR2 SQIVND (reference sequence). The CDR3 loop reads CASTRAGEDEQFF. CDR3 coding DNA: TGTGCCAGTACGAGGGCGGGAGAAGATGAGCAGTTCTTC.

The chain couples TRBV19 to TRBJ2-2; 8 nucleotides align to TRBD1. The CDR3 is 18 residues long. Germline CDR1 is LNHDA and CDR2 is SQIVND (reference sequence). V trimming: 10 bases; J trimming: 0 bases; junction bases outside the gene matches: 16. As DNA, the CDR3 is TGTGCCACCCAGGGGGAAGCCGGGACAGGATCGAACACCGGGGAGCTGTTTTTT. This gives the protein CATQGEAGTGSNTGELFF.

This chain joins TRBV3-1 (or the pseudogene TRBV3-2) and TRBJ1-2, with a weak D call TRBD1 (5 bases). The germline V gene encodes CDR1 LGHDT and CDR2 YNNKEL (reference sequence). The CDR3 covers 13 residues. V lost 2 bases and J lost 2, with 6 bases in between. CDR3 sequence (DNA): TGTGCCAGCAGCCAACGGGGGAACTATGGCTACACCTTC. It specifies CASSQRGNYGYTF.

The V call is TRBV9, the J call TRBJ1-1; TRBD1 aligns across 11 bases. The CDR3 spans 16 residues. Looked up from germline, CDR1 is SGDLS and CDR2 is YYNGEE. Losses at the gene ends were 4 bases for V and 4 bases for J; bases not matched to a gene: 9. This CDR3 reads CASSPRTGGRGTEAFF. CDR3 sequence (DNA): TGTGCCAGCAGCCCGAGGACAGGGGGCCGGGGCACTGAAGCTTTCTTT.

The chain joins TRBV21-1 to TRBJ1-6; the DNA was not compared with TRBD1, the D call given in the table. TRBV21-1 is a listed pseudogene. The CDR3 is 16 residues long. CDR3 DNA: TGTGCCGGGGGTTTCAGGGGCCCTCAGAGTAATTCACCCCTCCACTTT. Its translation is CAGGFRGPQSNSPLHF.

The CDR3 protein is CASSYLSRGADTQYF. For the CDR3, the DNA is TGTGCCAGCAGTTACCTGTCTAGGGGTGCCGATACGCAGTATTTT. V usage is TRBV6-6 and J usage is TRBJ2-3, with TRBD1 as a possible D gene (5 bases). The germline gives CDR1 MNHNY, CDR2 SVGAGI (reference sequence). Trimming pared 2 bases from V and 6 bases from J, leaving 15 bases between. The CDR3 loop spans 15 amino acids.

CDR3 region: CASSGQQGTNSPLHF. CDR3 nucleotides: TGTGCCAGCAGTGGCCAACAGGGAACTAATTCACCCCTCCACTTT. The chain carries TRBV2 and TRBJ1-6, with a weak D call TRBD1 (6 bases). The CDR3 covers 15 residues. The germline V gene has CDR1 SNHLY and CDR2 FYNNEI. Between the trimmed V and J ends, which lost 4 bases and 6 bases, there was a span of 13 bases.

This chain joins TRBV4-3 and TRBJ2-7, with a possible D match to TRBD2 (6 bases). Deletions cut 1 base from V and 3 bases from J, with 16 bases between. The CDR3 consists of 16 residues. In germline, CDR1 is LGHNA, CDR2 YSLEER. CDR3 bases: TGCGCCAGCAGCCAAGTGGCCCGGAGGGGTGGCTACGAGCAGTACTTC. Amino acid sequence: CASSQVARRGGYEQYF.

The chain uses TRBV7-9 and TRBJ1-2; no firm D call. V lost 5 bases and J lost 1, with 8 bases in between. CDR3 length: 13 residues. Germline-derived CDR1 and CDR2 are SEHNR and FQNEAQ (reference sequence). The CDR3 DNA is TGTGCCAGCAGCCGGTCCCTTAACTATGGCTACACCTTC. Its translation: CASSRSLNYGYTF.

The rearrangement links TRBV18 to TRBJ1-2; 9 bases fit TRBD1. The CDR3 totals 15 residues. Germline V gene sequence: CDR1 KGHSH, CDR2 LQKENI. V lost 3 bases, J lost 6 bases, and 8 bases stayed unmatched. The CDR3 loop reads CASSPPGQGEHGYTF. DNA for the CDR3: TGTGCCAGCTCACCGCCGGGACAGGGAGAACATGGCTACACCTTC.

The sample holds one count of this clone. This chain uses TRBV19 with TRBJ2-1; 7 bases align to TRBD2. Germline lookup yields CDR1 LNHDA and CDR2 SQIVND (reference sequence). J gave up 4 bases and V 11 bases, and 8 bases lay outside the gene matches. The CDR3 consists of 13 residues. CDR3 loop: CAVGGVSYNEQFF. DNA of the CDR3: TGTGCCGTGGGAGGGGTTAGTTACAATGAGCAGTTCTTC.

The chain links TRBV6-5 to TRBJ1-2, with TRBD1 matching 8 bases. V lost 2 bases and J lost 4; bases outside the gene matches: 6. The CDR3 is 15 residues long. Germline V gives CDR1 MNHEY, CDR2 SVGAGI. CDR3 loop: CASSYIGTGAYGYTF. Written as DNA, the CDR3 is TGTGCCAGCAGTTACATCGGGACAGGAGCCTATGGCTACACCTTC.

The CDR3 bases are TGTGCCAGCAGCCCGTGGACAGGGGATCCCGGCTACACCTTC. Protein sequence: CASSPWTGDPGYTF. The chain recombines TRBV5-5 with TRBJ1-2; 9 bases line up with TRBD1. The V and J ends lost 4 bases and 8 bases, in that order; junction bases with no gene match: 9. The germline CDR1 and CDR2 sequences are SGHKS and YYEKEE (reference sequence). The CDR3 totals 14 residues. The full variable domain, with the rest looked up from reference TRBV5-5 and TRBJ1-2, is DAGVTQSPTHLIKTRGQQVTLRCSPISGHKSVSWYQQVLGQGPQFIFQYYEKEERGRGNFPDRFSARQFPNYSSELNVNALLLGDSALYLCASSPWTGDPGYTFGSGTRLTVV.

This clone was detected once. This chain joins TRBV9 and TRBJ2-3, with TRBD2 matching over 13 bases. V was clipped by 2 bases and J by 3 bases; unmatched bases: 9. The CDR3 covers 18 residues. Per the germline V gene, CDR1 is SGDLS and CDR2 is YYNGEE. The CDR3 bases are TGTGCCAGCAGCGTGGACGGGACTAGCGGGGAGGGGACAGATACGCAGTATTTT. It codes for CASSVDGTSGEGTDTQYF.

The chain carries TRBV9 and TRBJ2-1, with 7 bases identical to TRBD1. CDR1 is SGDLS and CDR2 is YYNGEE in the germline V gene. CDR3 length equals 15 residues. J gave up 4 bases and V 3 bases, and 7 bases lay outside the gene matches. The CDR3 loop reads CASSETGTVYNEQFF. The DNA of the CDR3 is TGTGCCAGCAGCGAAACCGGGACAGTTTACAATGAGCAGTTCTTC.

This chain uses TRBV19 with TRBJ1-1; TRBD1 aligns across 8 bases. Trimming at V came to 5 bases and at J to 6 bases, leaving 5 bases not matched to a gene. This CDR3 is built from 13 residues. Looked up from germline, CDR1 is LNHDA and CDR2 is SQIVND (reference sequence). The CDR3 sequence: CASSFTQGAEAFF. In DNA form, the CDR3 reads TGTGCCAGTAGTTTCACACAGGGGGCTGAAGCTTTCTTT. Full variable domain (remainder filled in from reference TRBV19 and TRBJ1-1): DGGITQSPKYLFRKEGQNVTLSCEQNLNHDAMYWYRQDPGQGLRLIYYSQIVNDFQKGDIAEGYSVSREKKESFPLTVTSAQKNPTAFYLCASSFTQGAEAFFGQGTRLTVV.

The rearrangement links TRBV30 to TRBJ1-5; no clear D. The CDR3 contains 14 residues. The germline V gene has CDR1 GTSNPN and CDR2 SVGIG (reference sequence). V was trimmed by 0 bases and J by 5 bases, leaving 11 bases between them. CDR3 coding DNA: TGTGCCTGGAGTGTCGTCGGTAATGATCAGCCCCAGCATTTT. This encodes CAWSVVGNDQPQHF.

The chain employs TRBV2 and TRBJ2-7; tentatively, D is TRBD2 (5 bases). The germline V gene encodes CDR1 SNHLY and CDR2 FYNNEI. Trimming shortened V by 5 bases and J by 0 bases, and 14 bases separated the two germline ends. The CDR3 is 15 amino acids. CDR3 DNA sequence: TGTGCCAGCAGTTTGGACTCATGGAGCTCCTACGAGCAGTACGTC. This gives the protein CASSLDSWSSYEQYV.

The V call is TRBV5-1, the J call TRBJ1-5, with 7 bases lining up with TRBD1. After removal of 2 bases from V and 3 bases from J, the junction contained 5 bases not matched to a gene. This CDR3 spans 15 amino acids. Germline loops: CDR1 SGHRS, CDR2 YFSETQ. The CDR3 DNA reads as TGCGCCAGCAGCTTCACAGGGGCCCCCAATCAGCCCCAGCATTTT. It yields the protein CASSFTGAPNQPQHF.

This clone showed up just once. J is TRBJ1-3 and V is TRBV11-3, with 7 bases identical to TRBD1. V trimming: 5 bases; J trimming: 3 bases; junction bases outside the gene matches: 7. CDR3 length: 15 residues. The germline V gene has CDR1 SGHNT and CDR2 YENEEA. CDR3 nucleotide sequence: TGTGCCAGCAGCGCTACCGGGACAGATGGAAACACCATATATTTT. As protein: CASSATGTDGNTIYF.

This clone showed up just a few times. At the DNA level, this CDR3 is encoded by other sequences in the same sample as well. The V gene is TRBV18, the J gene TRBJ2-2, with unresolved D. The CDR3 is made up of 15 amino acids. Germline-derived CDR1 and CDR2 are KGHSH and LQKENI. Trimming took 0 bases from V and 0 from J, leaving 5 bases between them. CDR3 sequence (DNA): TGTGCCAGCTCACCACCGTCAGCGAACACCGGGGAGCTGTTTTTT. Translation: CASSPPSANTGELFF.

The chain combines TRBV19 with TRBJ2-5; 9 bases align to TRBD1. The germline V gene has CDR1 LNHDA and CDR2 SQIVND (reference sequence). This CDR3 region has 15 residues. Trimming removed 6 bases from V and 5 bases from J; junction bases left unmatched: 10. The CDR3 here is CASSEPNRGLETQYF. DNA for the CDR3: TGTGCCAGTAGCGAACCAAACAGGGGGCTGGAGACCCAGTACTTC. Based on the CDR3 plus reference TRBV19 and TRBJ2-5, the full variable domain is DGGITQSPKYLFRKEGQNVTLSCEQNLNHDAMYWYRQDPGQGLRLIYYSQIVNDFQKGDIAEGYSVSREKKESFPLTVTSAQKNPTAFYLCASSEPNRGLETQYFGPGTRLLVL.

CDR3 amino acids: CASSRDRDGYTF. The CDR3 DNA is TGTGCCAGCAGCAGGGACAGGGATGGCTACACCTTC. The chain links TRBV7-9 to TRBJ1-2, with 9 bases that match TRBD1. Per germline, CDR1 SEHNR and CDR2 FQNEAQ (reference sequence). Trimming at V came to 5 bases and at J to 6 bases, leaving 1 base not matched to a gene. The CDR3 spans 12 residues.

The chain uses TRBV30 and TRBJ1-2; D perhaps matches TRBD1 (6 bases). Trimming removed 2 bases from V and 4 bases from J, with 11 bases in between. CDR1 is GTSNPN, CDR2 SVGIG, per germline (reference sequence). CDR3 length equals 13 residues. The CDR3 here is CAWSPRGSYGYTF. In DNA, the CDR3 is TGTGCCTGGAGTCCCAGGGGATCCTATGGCTACACCTTC.

This clone was seen once. The chain couples TRBV5-1 to TRBJ2-2; D not certain. The ends were cut back, 1 base at V and 0 bases at J, with 4 bases in the middle. Germline assignment: CDR1 SGHRS and CDR2 YFSETQ. This CDR3 spans 14 amino acids. CDR3 residues: CASSLQTNTGELFF. CDR3 in DNA: TGCGCCAGCAGCTTGCAAACGAACACCGGGGAGCTGTTTTTT.

About this clone: Distinct nucleotide sequences in the sample also encode this CDR3. The chain combines TRBV2 with TRBJ2-5; D is undetermined. The germline V and J ends were trimmed by 2 bases and 5 bases, with 3 bases remaining between them. CDR3 length equals 11 residues. The germline V gene encodes CDR1 SNHLY and CDR2 FYNNEI. The CDR3 is CASSESETQYF. CDR3 in DNA: TGTGCCAGCAGTGAAAGCGAGACCCAGTACTTC.

The chain is built from TRBV7-2 and TRBJ1-3; D remains ambiguous. The CDR3 is 14 residues long. The V and J ends lost 4 bases and 2 bases respectively, with 9 bases between them. Germline V CDR1 and CDR2: SGHTA, FQGNSA. In DNA form, the CDR3 reads TGTGCCAGCAGCTCCGCGGGTGCTGGAAACACCATATATTTT. Protein product: CASSSAGAGNTIYF. Together with reference TRBV7-2 and TRBJ1-3, the CDR3 gives the full variable domain: GAGVSQSPSNKVTEKGKDVELRCDPISGHTALYWYRQSLGQGLEFLIYFQGNSAPDKSGLPSDRFSAERTGGSVSTLTIQRTQQEDSAVYLCASSSAGAGNTIYFGEGSWLTVV.

A few counts support this clone. The V and J genes are TRBV30 and TRBJ1-2, with a weak D call TRBD1 (5 bases). This CDR3 spans 16 amino acids. V was cut by 3 bases and J by 2 bases, with 19 bases left in between. Germline V gene sequence: CDR1 GTSNPN, CDR2 SVGIG (reference sequence). CDR3 in DNA: TGTGCCTGGAGCCTAGGCGGGGGGTTCCCCAACTATGGCTACACCTTC. Its translation is CAWSLGGGFPNYGYTF.

The chain combines TRBV30 with TRBJ2-5; 8 bases map to TRBD2. The CDR3 has 14 residues. CDR1 is GTSNPN, CDR2 SVGIG, per germline (reference sequence). J lost 4 bases, V lost 4 bases, and 8 bases had no gene match. Here the CDR3 reads CAWNFGTRIETQYF. The CDR3 nucleotides are TGTGCCTGGAATTTCGGGACTAGAATAGAGACCCAGTACTTC.

V gene TRBV6-5 combines with J gene TRBJ2-1; no firm D call. Germline V CDR1 and CDR2: MNHEY, SVGAGI. The CDR3 runs to 13 residues. Trimming removed 0 bases at V and 5 bases at J, with 5 bases between. This CDR3 is CASSYSSDNEQFF. CDR3 in DNA: TGTGCCAGCAGTTACTCGTCAGACAATGAGCAGTTCTTC.